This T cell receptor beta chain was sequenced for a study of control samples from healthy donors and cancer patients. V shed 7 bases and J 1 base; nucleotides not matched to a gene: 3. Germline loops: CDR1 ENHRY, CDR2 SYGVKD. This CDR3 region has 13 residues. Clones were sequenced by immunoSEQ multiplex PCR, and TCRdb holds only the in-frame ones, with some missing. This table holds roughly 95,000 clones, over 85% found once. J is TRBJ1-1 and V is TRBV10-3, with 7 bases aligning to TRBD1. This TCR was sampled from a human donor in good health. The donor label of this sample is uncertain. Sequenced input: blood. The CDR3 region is CAIKTGQNTEAFF. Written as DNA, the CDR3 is TGTGCCATCAAGACAGGGCAGAACACTGAAGCTTTCTTT.